This is a list of T cell receptor beta chains from one sample in a study of blood T cell repertoires in COVID-19. Here immunoSEQ multiplex PCR was the method, and the copy in TCRdb shows in-frame clones only, minus some. The sample contains around 250,000 clones, about 85% of which appear only once. The specimen was peripheral blood. These receptors were taken from a man between 25 and 39 years old who had recovered from COVID-19. CDR3s include the opening cysteine and the closing phenylalanine or tryptophan. Each record gives: D gene, clone size, V gene, J gene, CDR3 DNA, CDR3 protein. D genes are given only for firm matches. A clone size is listed for some rows: how often the clone was seen (once, few, many), or a class if it is expanded.

TRBD1,-,TRBV11-3,TRBJ2-2,TGTGCCAGCAGCCCGGGACAGGGGAGATCTGTGGAGCTGTTTTTT,CASSPGQGRSVELFF
-,-,TRBV12-5,TRBJ1-1,TGTGCTAGTGGTTTTCAGGCAAGGAACACTGAAGCTTTCTTT,CASGFQARNTEAFF
-,-,TRBV7-9,TRBJ2-1,TGTGCCAGCAGCTTATCCGCTAGCCTAGCCGATGAGCAGTTCTTC,CASSLSASLADEQFF
TRBD1,-,TRBV2,TRBJ1-1,TGTGCCAACCAACAGGGGACCCTCACTGAAGCTTTCTTT,CANQQGTLTEAFF
TRBD1,-,TRBV28,TRBJ2-3,TGTGCCAGCATGGGGACAGGGCCCACAGATACGCAGTATTTT,CASMGTGPTDTQYF
-,once,TRBV10-3,TRBJ2-5,TGTGCCACAACCGAGAGACAGCACCAAGAGACCCAGTACTTC,CATTERQHQETQYF
-,once,TRBV9,TRBJ1-3,TGTGCCAGCAGGGGTGGATTCTCGGGAGGAAACACCATATATTTT,CASRGGFSGGNTIYF
-,-,TRBV7-2,TRBJ2-5,TGTGCCAGCAGCTTAGTGGGGGGGCGTCAAGAGACCCAGTACTTC,CASSLVGGRQETQYF
-,many,TRBV28,TRBJ1-2,TGTGCCAGCAGTTTATATGATCAACAGGTTAACTATGGCTACACCTTC,CASSLYDQQVNYGYTF
-,-,TRBV12-3/TRBV12-4,TRBJ1-1,TGTGCCAGCGCCCTCGGCACTGAAGCTTTCTTT,CASALGTEAFF
TRBD1,once,TRBV2,TRBJ1-5,TGTGCCACAAGACAGGGATATAGCAATCAGCCCCAGCATTTT,CATRQGYSNQPQHF
-,-,TRBV12-5,TRBJ1-3,TGTGCTAGTGACACGGGTAATGGAAACACCATATATTTT,CASDTGNGNTIYF
-,-,TRBV6-1,TRBJ1-5,TGTGCCAGCAGTGAAAGAGGCGGCGGTCAGCCCCAGCATTTT,CASSERGGGQPQHF
TRBD2,-,TRBV4-1,TRBJ2-3,TGCGCCAGCAGCCCTATACAACGGGGGGAATTCACAGATACGCAGTATTTT,CASSPIQRGEFTDTQYF
-,-,TRBV5-4,TRBJ1-2,TGTGCCAGCAGCCGCGACTGGGACTATGGCTACACCTTC,CASSRDWDYGYTF
-,-,TRBV24-1,TRBJ2-3,TGTGCCACCAGTGACTCTACCGTTAGCACAGATACGCAGTATTTT,CATSDSTVSTDTQYF
-,-,TRBV6-4,TRBJ2-3,TGTGCCAGCAGTTCGGACTGGGCAGATACGCAGTATTTT,CASSSDWADTQYF
-,-,TRBV2,TRBJ2-5,TGTGCCAGCAAAAAGGGGGGGGCTTACCAAGAGACCCAGTACTTC,CASKKGGAYQETQYF
-,medium-sized,TRBV20-1,TRBJ2-7,TGCAGTGCTAGTATAGGGGACGAGCAGTACTTC,CSASIGDEQYF
TRBD2,-,TRBV23-1,TRBJ2-3,TGCGCCAGCAGTCTTGGTAGCGGGGGGGAGACAGATACGCAGTATTTT,CASSLGSGGETDTQYF
-,few,TRBV11-2,TRBJ1-2,TGTGCCAGCAGCTTAGATCGGGGAGACTATGGCTACACCTTC,CASSLDRGDYGYTF
-,-,TRBV19,TRBJ1-2,TGTGCCAGTAGACACCTATCTCCGTCAGGAACTAACTATGGCTACACCTTC,CASRHLSPSGTNYGYTF
-,-,TRBV3-1/TRBV3-2,TRBJ1-6,TGTGCCAGCAGCCAAGAATGGCAGGGTTACTCACCCCTCCACTTT,CASSQEWQGYSPLHF
TRBD1,-,TRBV9,TRBJ1-2,TGTGCCAGCAGCTCACGGACAGGCGACTATGGCTACACCTTC,CASSSRTGDYGYTF
-,-,TRBV6-5,TRBJ2-4,TGTGCCAGCATGTACCCCGAGTTGATTCAGTACTTC,CASMYPELIQYF
-,-,TRBV5-6,TRBJ1-4,TGTGCCAGCAGCTTGAAACAGGGACTAGAAAAACTGTTTTTT,CASSLKQGLEKLFF
-,-,TRBV5-1,TRBJ2-5,TGCCCCAGCAGCTGGGGGGGGGCGTCTGGGGAGACCCAGTACTTC,CPSSWGGASGETQYF
-,-,TRBV3-1/TRBV3-2,TRBJ1-1,TGTGCCAGCAGCATGCGGGGGGAGAACACTGAAGCTTTCTTT,CASSMRGENTEAFF
TRBD1,-,TRBV3-1/TRBV3-2,TRBJ1-5,TGTGCCAGCAGCCTGACAGGGAATCAGCCCCAGCATTTT,CASSLTGNQPQHF
-,-,TRBV15,TRBJ2-3,TGTGCCACCAGCACGGACCGGGGGAGTGGCACAGATACGCAGTATTTT,CATSTDRGSGTDTQYF
-,-,TRBV6-4,TRBJ2-2,TGTGCCAGCAGTGACTCGACTCTAGACACCGGGGAGCTGTTTTTT,CASSDSTLDTGELFF
-,-,TRBV3-1/TRBV3-2,TRBJ2-2,TGTGCCAGCAGCCAAGTACTACCGGGGGAGCTGTTTTTT,CASSQVLPGELFF